This TCR beta chain was found in a study of sequential checkpoint blockade in melanoma. Study results and caveats: About 30 times likelier clinical benefit followed increased tumor T-cell fraction and clonality.

Described treatment: randomized to nivolumab then ipilimumab (arm A) or the reverse (arm B). Data came from immunoSEQ multiplex PCR; TCRdb stores just in-frame clones and leaves some out. The data contain roughly 21,000 clones, around 30% of them singletons. The CDR3 is made up of 15 amino acids. Trimming took off 5 bases at V and 1 base at J, with 12 bases between the two ends. The germline gives CDR1 LNHDA, CDR2 SQIVND (reference sequence). In the case of this clone: The antigen is not known.

The receptor's source is a human donor with melanoma. This material consisted of tumor tissue (inferred from file names), taken from a patient given nivolumab and ipilimumab in sequence. The J gene is TRBJ2-1, the V gene TRBV19, with D perhaps TRBD1 (6 bases). Here the CDR3 reads CASSATGMSYNEQFF. CDR3 bases: TGTGCCAGTAGTGCCACAGGGATGTCCTACAATGAGCAGTTCTTC. The complete variable domain, with remaining parts taken from reference TRBV19 and TRBJ2-1, reads DGGITQSPKYLFRKEGQNVTLSCEQNLNHDAMYWYRQDPGQGLRLIYYSQIVNDFQKGDIAEGYSVSREKKESFPLTVTSAQKNPTAFYLCASSATGMSYNEQFFGPGTRLTVL.